This entry features one TCR beta chain sequence. Its antigen is unknown. This specimen includes other DNA sequences encoding the same CDR3. This sample is part of a study of beta chain features in type 1 diabetes. Broader study findings: Moderate yet significant TCRB CDR3 shortening was seen in Type 1 diabetes patients in all four CD4+ subsets.

The whole isolated RNA underwent reverse transcription, so sequencing captured expressed TCRB transcripts. Reads from naive, central memory and regulatory T cell samples averaged about 3.9 million. TCRdb's table, derived via immunoSEQ multiplex PCR, lists solely in-frame clones and lacks some. The sample holds under 350,000 clones, roughly an eighth seen once. V lost 2 bases to trimming and J lost 0 bases, with 5 bases between them. This CDR3 has 13 residues. The germline V gene encodes CDR1 SGDLS and CDR2 YYNGEE. The sample comprised naive CD4+ T cells from blood. The TCR originated in a man younger than 45 with type 1 diabetes. The gene calls are TRBV9 and TRBJ1-2; D not resolved. The CDR3 nucleotides are TGTGCCAGCAGCGTCGACTCTAACTATGGCTACACCTTC. It codes for CASSVDSNYGYTF. The whole variable domain, filled in from reference TRBV9 and TRBJ1-2, reads DSGVTQTPKHLITATGQRVTLRCSPRSGDLSVYWYQQSLDQGLQFLIQYYNGEERAKGNILERFSAQQFPDLHSELNLSSLELGDSALYFCASSVDSNYGYTFGSGTRLTVV.